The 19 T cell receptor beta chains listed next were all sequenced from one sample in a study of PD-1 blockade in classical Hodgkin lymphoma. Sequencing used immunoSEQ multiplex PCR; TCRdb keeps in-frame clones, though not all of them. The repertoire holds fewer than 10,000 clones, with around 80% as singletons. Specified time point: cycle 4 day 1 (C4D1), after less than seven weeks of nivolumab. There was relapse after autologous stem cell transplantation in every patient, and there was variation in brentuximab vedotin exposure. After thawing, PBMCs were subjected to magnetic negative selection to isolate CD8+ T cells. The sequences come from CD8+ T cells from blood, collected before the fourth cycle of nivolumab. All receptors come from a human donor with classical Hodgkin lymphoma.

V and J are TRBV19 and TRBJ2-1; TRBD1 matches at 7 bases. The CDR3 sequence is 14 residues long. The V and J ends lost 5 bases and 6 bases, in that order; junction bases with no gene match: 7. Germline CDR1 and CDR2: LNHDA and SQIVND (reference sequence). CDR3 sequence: CASSSWDSLNEQFF. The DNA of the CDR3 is TGTGCCAGTAGTTCATGGGACAGCCTCAATGAGCAGTTCTTC. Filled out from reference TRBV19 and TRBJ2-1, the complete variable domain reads DGGITQSPKYLFRKEGQNVTLSCEQNLNHDAMYWYRQDPGQGLRLIYYSQIVNDFQKGDIAEGYSVSREKKESFPLTVTSAQKNPTAFYLCASSSWDSLNEQFFGPGTRLTVL.

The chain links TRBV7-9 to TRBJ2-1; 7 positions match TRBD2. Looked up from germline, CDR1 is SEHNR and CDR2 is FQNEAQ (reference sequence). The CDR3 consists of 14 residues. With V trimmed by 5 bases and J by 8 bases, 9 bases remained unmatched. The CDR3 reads CASSPGLERHEQFF. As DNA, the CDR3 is TGTGCCAGCAGCCCCGGACTAGAGAGGCATGAGCAGTTCTTC.

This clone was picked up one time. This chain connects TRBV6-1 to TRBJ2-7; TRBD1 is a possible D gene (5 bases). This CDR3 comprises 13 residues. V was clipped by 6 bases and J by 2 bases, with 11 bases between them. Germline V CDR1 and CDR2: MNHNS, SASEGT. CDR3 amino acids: CASRTGATYEQYF. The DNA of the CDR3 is TGTGCCAGCAGAACAGGAGCCACCTACGAGCAGTACTTC.

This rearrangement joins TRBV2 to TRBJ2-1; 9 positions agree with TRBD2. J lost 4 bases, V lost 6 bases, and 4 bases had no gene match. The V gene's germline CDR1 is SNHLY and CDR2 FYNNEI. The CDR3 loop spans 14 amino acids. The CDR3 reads CASRTSGGYNEQFF. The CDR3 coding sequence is TGTGCCAGCAGGACGAGCGGGGGGTACAATGAGCAGTTCTTC.

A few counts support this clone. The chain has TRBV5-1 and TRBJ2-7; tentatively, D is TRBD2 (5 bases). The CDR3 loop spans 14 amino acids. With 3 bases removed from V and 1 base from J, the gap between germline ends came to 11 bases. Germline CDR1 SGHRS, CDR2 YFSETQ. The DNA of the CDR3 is TGCGCCAGCAGCTCCTACGGGGAGTCCTACGAGCAGTACTTC. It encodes CASSSYGESYEQYF.

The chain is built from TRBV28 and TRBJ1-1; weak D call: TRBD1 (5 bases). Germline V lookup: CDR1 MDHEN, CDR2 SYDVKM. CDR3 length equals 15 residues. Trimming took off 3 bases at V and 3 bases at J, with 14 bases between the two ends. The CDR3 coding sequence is TGTGCCAGCAGTTTTCCCCGAGACAGTTACACTGAAGCTTTCTTT. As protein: CASSFPRDSYTEAFF.

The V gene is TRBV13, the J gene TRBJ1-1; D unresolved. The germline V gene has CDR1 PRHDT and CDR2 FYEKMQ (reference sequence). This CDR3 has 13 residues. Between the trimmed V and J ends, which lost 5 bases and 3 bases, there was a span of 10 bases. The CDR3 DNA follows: TGTGCCAGCAGCCACCAGGTGGACACTGAAGCTTTCTTT. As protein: CASSHQVDTEAFF.

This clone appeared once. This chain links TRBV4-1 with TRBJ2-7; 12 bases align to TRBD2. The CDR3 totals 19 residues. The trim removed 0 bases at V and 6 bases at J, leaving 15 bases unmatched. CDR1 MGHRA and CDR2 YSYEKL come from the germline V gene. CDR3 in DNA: TGCGCCAGCAGCCAAGATCGAGGACTAGCGGGGACCATAGGGGGCGAGCAGTACTTC. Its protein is CASSQDRGLAGTIGGEQYF.

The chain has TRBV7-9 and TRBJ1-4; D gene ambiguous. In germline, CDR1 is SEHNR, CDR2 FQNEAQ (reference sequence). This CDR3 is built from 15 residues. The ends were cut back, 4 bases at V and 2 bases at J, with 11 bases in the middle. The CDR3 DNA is TGTGCCAGCAGCTCTCCCTCCGCCACTAATGAAAAACTGTTTTTT. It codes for CASSSPSATNEKLFF. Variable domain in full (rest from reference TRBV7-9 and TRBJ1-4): DTGVSQNPRHKITKRGQNVTFRCDPISEHNRLYWYRQTLGQGPEFLTYFQNEAQLEKSRLLSDRFSAERPKGSFSTLEIQRTEQGDSAMYLCASSSPSATNEKLFFGSGTQLSVL.

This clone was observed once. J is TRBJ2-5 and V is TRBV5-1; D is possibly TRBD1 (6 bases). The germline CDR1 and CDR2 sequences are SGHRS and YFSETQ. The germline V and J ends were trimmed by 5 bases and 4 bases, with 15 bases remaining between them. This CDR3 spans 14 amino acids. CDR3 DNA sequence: TGCGCCAGCAGGCGCTTGAGGGGGTTAGAGACCCAGTACTTC. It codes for CASRRLRGLETQYF.

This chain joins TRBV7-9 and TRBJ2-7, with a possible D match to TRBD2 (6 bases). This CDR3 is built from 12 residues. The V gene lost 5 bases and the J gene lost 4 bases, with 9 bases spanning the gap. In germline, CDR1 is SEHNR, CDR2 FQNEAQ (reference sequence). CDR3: CASSLRGYEQYF. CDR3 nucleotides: TGTGCCAGCAGCCTTCGGGGGTACGAGCAGTACTTC.

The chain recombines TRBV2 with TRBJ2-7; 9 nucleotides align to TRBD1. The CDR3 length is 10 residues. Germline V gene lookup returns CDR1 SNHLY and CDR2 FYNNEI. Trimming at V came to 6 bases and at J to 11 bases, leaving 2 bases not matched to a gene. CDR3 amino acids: CASRGQGEYF. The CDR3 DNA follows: TGTGCCAGCAGGGGACAGGGCGAGTACTTC. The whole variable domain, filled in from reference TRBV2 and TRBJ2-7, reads EPEVTQTPSHQVTQMGQEVILRCVPISNHLYFYWYRQILGQKVEFLVSFYNNEISEKSEIFDDQFSVERPDGSNFTLKIRSTKLEDSAMYFCASRGQGEYFGPGTRLTVT.

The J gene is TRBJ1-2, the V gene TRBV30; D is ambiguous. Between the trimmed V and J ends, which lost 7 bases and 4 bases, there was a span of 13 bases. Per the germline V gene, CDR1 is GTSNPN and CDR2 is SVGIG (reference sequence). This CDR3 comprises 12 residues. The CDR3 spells CASTGVAYGYTF. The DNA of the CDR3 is TGTGCCTCCACCGGGGTGGCCTATGGCTACACCTTC.

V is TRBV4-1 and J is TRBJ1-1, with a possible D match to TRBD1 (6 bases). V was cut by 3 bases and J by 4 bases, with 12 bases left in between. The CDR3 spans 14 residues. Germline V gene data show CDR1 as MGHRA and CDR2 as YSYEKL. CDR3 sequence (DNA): TGCGCCAGCAGCCACGGGGGCGGACTCACTGAAGCTTTCTTT. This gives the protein CASSHGGGLTEAFF.

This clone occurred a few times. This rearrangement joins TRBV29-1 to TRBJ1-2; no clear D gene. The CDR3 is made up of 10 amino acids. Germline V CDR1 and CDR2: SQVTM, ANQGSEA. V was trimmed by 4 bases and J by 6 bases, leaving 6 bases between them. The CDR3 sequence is CSVAGDGYTF. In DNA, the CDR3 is TGCAGCGTTGCCGGTGATGGCTACACCTTC.

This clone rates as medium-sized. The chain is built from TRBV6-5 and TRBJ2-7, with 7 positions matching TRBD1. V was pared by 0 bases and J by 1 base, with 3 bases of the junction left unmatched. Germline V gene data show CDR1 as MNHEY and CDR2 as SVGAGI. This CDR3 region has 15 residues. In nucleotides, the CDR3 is TGTGCCAGCAGTTACTCCTCAGGGGGATCCTACGAGCAGTACTTC. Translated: CASSYSSGGSYEQYF.

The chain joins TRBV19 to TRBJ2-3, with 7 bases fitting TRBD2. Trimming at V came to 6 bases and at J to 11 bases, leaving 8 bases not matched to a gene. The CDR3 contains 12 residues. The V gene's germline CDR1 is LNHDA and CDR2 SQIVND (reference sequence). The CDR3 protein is CASSHGTIRQYF. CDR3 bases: TGTGCCAGTAGCCACGGGACTATACGGCAGTATTTT.

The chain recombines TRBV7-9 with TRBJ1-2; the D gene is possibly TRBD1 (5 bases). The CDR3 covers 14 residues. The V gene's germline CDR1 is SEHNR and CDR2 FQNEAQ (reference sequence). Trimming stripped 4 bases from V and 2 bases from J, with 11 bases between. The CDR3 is CASSSGRANYGYTF. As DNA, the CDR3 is TGTGCCAGCAGCTCGGGACGGGCGAACTATGGCTACACCTTC.

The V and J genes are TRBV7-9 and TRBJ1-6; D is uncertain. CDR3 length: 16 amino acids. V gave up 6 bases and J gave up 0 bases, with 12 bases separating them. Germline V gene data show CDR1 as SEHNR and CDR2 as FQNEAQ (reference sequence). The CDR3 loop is CASSSGESSYNSPLHF. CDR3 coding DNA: TGTGCCAGCAGTTCGGGTGAGAGCTCCTATAATTCACCCCTCCACTTT.